This TCR beta chain was captured in a study of T cells in Graves' hyperthyroidism and ophthalmopathy. On the study more broadly: Before treatment of any kind, peripheral blood was taken at initial diagnosis.

From RNA transcripts, TCR beta CDR3 regions were amplified. The primer set for the first-round RT-PCR of the TCR CDR3 was HTBI. TCRdb re-called the multiplex PCR reads with MiXCR, one entry per CDR3 protein. The table includes about 480,000 distinct CDR3 sequences, around an eighth detected once. In its sample, this clonotype was seen many times. Material for sequencing was blood. The origin of this receptor is a woman aged 18-35 years with Graves' hyperthyroidism.

The CDR3 here is CASSEPTGLAKNIQYF. DNA of the CDR3: TGTGCCAGCAGTGAACCGACGGGACTAGCCAAAAACATTCAGTACTTC. The gene calls are TRBV6-1 and TRBJ2-4; tentative D call: TRBD2 (6 bases). Trimming pared 2 bases from V and 0 bases from J, leaving 11 bases between. The CDR3 loop spans 16 amino acids. CDR1 is MNHNS, CDR2 SASEGT, per germline.